These 21 T cell receptor beta chains share one sample of origin, sequenced in a study of control samples from healthy donors and cancer patients. Only in-frame clones appear in the TCRdb table, and some are missing; sequencing was by immunoSEQ multiplex PCR. The data contain 150,000 to 200,000 clones, around nine tenths of them singletons. Sequenced sample: blood. These TCRs come from a young woman in good health.

The gene calls are TRBV28 and TRBJ2-7, with a weak D call TRBD2 (5 bases). Germline lookup yields CDR1 MDHEN and CDR2 SYDVKM. The V gene lost 3 bases and the J gene lost 3 bases, with 6 bases spanning the gap. The CDR3 has 12 amino acids. The CDR3 DNA reads TGTGCCAGCAGTTTCGGGGACTACGAGCAGTACTTC. Protein sequence: CASSFGDYEQYF.

The rearrangement links TRBV24-1 to TRBJ1-1; D is possibly TRBD1 (5 bases). This CDR3 spans 16 amino acids. Germline V gene sequence: CDR1 KGHDR, CDR2 SFDVKD. Trimming shortened V by 9 bases and J by 1 base, and 20 bases separated the two germline ends. Here the CDR3 DNA reads TGTGCCACCCAGAACGGGGGGAGCGGACAGAACACTGAAGCTTTCTTT. Encoded protein: CATQNGGSGQNTEAFF.

The V call is TRBV5-4, the J call TRBJ2-3; TRBD2 matches at 11 bases. V gave up 2 bases and J gave up 2 bases; unmatched junction bases: 1. Germline V lookup: CDR1 SGHNT, CDR2 YYREEE (reference sequence). The CDR3 loop spans 15 amino acids. The chain's CDR3 is CASSLLAGVTDTQYF. The DNA for the CDR3 is TGTGCCAGCAGCTTACTAGCGGGAGTCACAGATACGCAGTATTTT.

V and J are TRBV28 and TRBJ2-4; tentatively, D is TRBD2 (5 bases). The ends were cut back, 0 bases at V and 2 bases at J, with 14 bases in the middle. Germline V gene lookup returns CDR1 MDHEN and CDR2 SYDVKM. The CDR3 is 17 amino acids. CDR3 in DNA: TGTGCCAGCAGTTTATGGCGGCGGACTGGGACCAAAAACATTCAGTACTTC. Its translation is CASSLWRRTGTKNIQYF.

The chain is built from TRBV6-6 and TRBJ2-5, with 11 bases matching TRBD1. The CDR3 has 13 amino acids. Losses at the gene ends were 4 bases for V and 5 bases for J; bases not matched to a gene: 0. Germline V gives CDR1 MNHNY, CDR2 SVGAGI (reference sequence). The CDR3 DNA reads TGTGCCAGCAGTTGGGACAGGGGGGAGACCCAGTACTTC. It translates to CASSWDRGETQYF.

The chain recombines TRBV6-6 with TRBJ2-3; the D is unclear. Germline-derived CDR1 and CDR2 are MNHNY and SVGAGI (reference sequence). Trimming pared 6 bases from V and 2 bases from J, leaving 15 bases between. The length of the CDR3 is 15 residues. CDR3 sequence: CASSAKGRYTDTQYF. The CDR3 nucleotides read TGTGCCAGCAGCGCAAAAGGGCGGTACACAGATACGCAGTATTTT.

The chain links TRBV4-1 to TRBJ2-7; TRBD2 matches 8 bases. Germline V gene lookup returns CDR1 MGHRA and CDR2 YSYEKL. This CDR3 contains 17 residues. Trimming cost V 4 bases and J 0 bases; bases outside gene matches: 11. The DNA of the CDR3 is TGCGCCAGCAGCCCTGGAGGGGCTAGCGGGTTCTCCTACGAGCAGTACTTC. As protein: CASSPGGASGFSYEQYF.

The chain has TRBV28 and TRBJ1-1; the D is unclear. The ends were cut back, 3 bases at V and 1 base at J, with 15 bases in the middle. CDR1 and CDR2 from the germline V gene are MDHEN and SYDVKM. The CDR3 is 16 amino acids. CDR3 DNA: TGTGCCAGCAGTTTTAGAACTCCCTTTACGAACACTGAAGCTTTCTTT. Translating gives CASSFRTPFTNTEAFF.

The chain carries TRBV6-5 and TRBJ2-1; 8 nucleotides line up with TRBD2. The V segment lost 1 base and the J segment 4 bases; nucleotides outside the gene matches: 6. Germline V lookup: CDR1 MNHEY, CDR2 SVGAGI. The CDR3 length is 16 residues. The CDR3 protein is CASSYLLAVPYNEQFF. CDR3 DNA: TGTGCCAGCAGTTACTTACTAGCGGTCCCGTACAATGAGCAGTTCTTC.

This sequence joins TRBV28 and TRBJ1-5; D gene uncertain. The ends were cut back, 2 bases at V and 2 bases at J, with 10 bases in the middle. Germline V gene data show CDR1 as MDHEN and CDR2 as SYDVKM. The CDR3 has 15 residues. CDR3 sequence (DNA): TGTGCCAGCAGTTTACCCAGCGGGGGCAATCAGCCCCAGCATTTT. Translation: CASSLPSGGNQPQHF. Complete variable domain (other parts from reference TRBV28 and TRBJ1-5): DVKVTQSSRYLVKRTGEKVFLECVQDMDHENMFWYRQDPGLGLRLIYFSYDVKMKEKGDIPEGYSVSREKKERFSLILESASTNQTSMYLCASSLPSGGNQPQHFGDGTRLSIL.

This chain links TRBV5-1 with TRBJ2-1; D is uncertain. V lost 1 base, J lost 8 bases, and 16 bases lay in between. This CDR3 spans 15 amino acids. The V gene's germline CDR1 is SGHRS and CDR2 YFSETQ. CDR3 protein: CASSLLGYLQDEQFF. CDR3 coding DNA: TGCGCCAGCAGCTTGCTCGGCTATTTACAAGATGAGCAGTTCTTC.

To note about this clone: This CDR3 is also generated by other DNA sequences in the sample. This rearrangement joins TRBV11-2 to TRBJ2-6, with 8 bases aligning to TRBD1. CDR1 SGHAT and CDR2 FQNNGV come from the germline V gene. The CDR3 is made up of 14 amino acids. With 7 bases clipped from V and 3 bases from J, the junction kept 2 bases outside the gene matches. The DNA of the CDR3 is TGTGCCAGCATCAGGGGGCTTGGGGCCAACGTCCTGACTTTC. It is translated as CASIRGLGANVLTF.

The chain employs TRBV27 and TRBJ2-7, with no clear D. Trimming removed 2 bases at V and 2 bases at J, with 22 bases between. This CDR3 has 18 amino acids. CDR1 MNHEY and CDR2 SMNVEV come from the germline V gene (reference sequence). Written as DNA, the CDR3 is TGTGCCAGCAGTTTAAATCGGCAGGTAGTGGTCCCCCCCTACGAGCAGTACTTC. Translated, it gives CASSLNRQVVVPPYEQYF.

This chain links TRBV2 with TRBJ1-6; TRBD1 matches 7 bases. Germline CDR1 reads SNHLY; CDR2 reads FYNNEI. The CDR3 is made up of 14 amino acids. Trimming removed 5 bases from V and 6 bases from J; junction bases left unmatched: 4. The CDR3 nucleotides read TGTGCCAGCAGTCCCGGGACAGCTAATTCACCCCTCCACTTT. This sequence encodes CASSPGTANSPLHF.

The rearrangement uses TRBV13 and TRBJ2-3; D call uncertain. This CDR3 contains 16 residues. Germline lookup yields CDR1 PRHDT and CDR2 FYEKMQ (reference sequence). V was trimmed by 1 base and J by 2 bases, leaving 13 bases between them. The CDR3 DNA reads TGTGCCAGCAGCTTAGCCCAACGCCGGCTCACAGATACGCAGTATTTT. Translated, it gives CASSLAQRRLTDTQYF.

A single count supports this clone. The chain carries TRBV6-2 or TRBV6-3 and TRBJ1-3; D is unresolved. V lost 2 bases and J lost 3, with 2 bases in between. From germline, CDR1 is MNHEY and CDR2 SVGEGT. The CDR3 length is 12 residues. The CDR3 DNA reads TGTGCCAGCAGTTACAATGGAAACACCATATATTTT. Its protein is CASSYNGNTIYF.

The rearrangement joins TRBV3-1 (or the pseudogene TRBV3-2) to TRBJ2-3, with unresolved D. V shed 4 bases and J shed 5 bases, with 10 bases lying between them. CDR3 size: 13 residues. Germline values: CDR1 LGHDT, CDR2 YNNKEL (reference sequence). CDR3: CASSPEPGDTQYF. CDR3 bases: TGTGCCAGCAGCCCAGAACCGGGAGATACGCAGTATTTT.

The chain is built from TRBV10-3 and TRBJ1-1; the D gene is possibly TRBD1 (6 bases). The CDR3 runs to 14 residues. Per germline, CDR1 ENHRY and CDR2 SYGVKD. V was shortened by 10 bases and J by 4 bases, with 19 bases between the two germline ends. Written as DNA, the CDR3 is TGTGCCACCCGGACAGAAAGCCGGGGCACTGAAGCTTTCTTT. Amino acids: CATRTESRGTEAFF.

This rearrangement joins TRBV3-1 (or the pseudogene TRBV3-2) to TRBJ1-2, with D unclear. Trimming removed 9 bases at V and 3 bases at J, with 8 bases between. CDR1 LGHDT and CDR2 YNNKEL come from the germline V gene (reference sequence). The CDR3 is 11 residues long. CDR3 sequence: CASRLYYGYTF. For the CDR3, the DNA is TGTGCCAGTCGACTGTACTATGGCTACACCTTC.

The chain has TRBV7-2 and TRBJ2-1; tentatively, D is TRBD1 (5 bases). The germline gives CDR1 SGHTA, CDR2 FQGNSA. Between the trimmed V and J ends, which lost 4 bases and 4 bases, there was a span of 8 bases. This CDR3 comprises 13 residues. This CDR3 reads CASSSQGYNEQFF. The CDR3 DNA is TGTGCCAGCAGCTCCCAGGGTTACAATGAGCAGTTCTTC. Drawing the rest from reference TRBV7-2 and TRBJ2-1, the complete variable domain is GAGVSQSPSNKVTEKGKDVELRCDPISGHTALYWYRQSLGQGLEFLIYFQGNSAPDKSGLPSDRFSAERTGGSVSTLTIQRTQQEDSAVYLCASSSQGYNEQFFGPGTRLTVL.

The gene calls are TRBV5-4 and TRBJ2-1, with TRBD2 matching over 9 bases. The trim removed 3 bases at V and 7 bases at J, leaving 14 bases unmatched. The CDR3 has 17 amino acids. In germline, CDR1 is SGHNT, CDR2 YYREEE (reference sequence). The CDR3 region is CASSSTALAGGLNEQFF. As DNA, the CDR3 is TGTGCCAGCAGCTCGACCGCCCTGGCGGGAGGGCTTAATGAGCAGTTCTTC.